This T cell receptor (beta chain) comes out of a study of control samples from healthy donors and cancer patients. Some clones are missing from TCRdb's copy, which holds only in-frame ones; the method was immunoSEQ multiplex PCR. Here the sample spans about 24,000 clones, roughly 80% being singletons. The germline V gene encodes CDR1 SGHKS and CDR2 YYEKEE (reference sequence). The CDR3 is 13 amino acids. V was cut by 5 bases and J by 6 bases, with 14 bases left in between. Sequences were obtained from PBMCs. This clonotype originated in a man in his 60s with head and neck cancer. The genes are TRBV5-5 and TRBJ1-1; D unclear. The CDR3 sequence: CASRVTPSSEAFF. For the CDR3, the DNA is TGTGCCAGCAGAGTAACACCCTCCTCTGAAGCTTTCTTT.